A single sample is the source of the 17 T cell receptor beta chains below, sequenced in a study of T cell repertoires in cytomegalovirus infection. TCRdb re-called the reads through MiXCR, storing one row per CDR3 protein. There are 750,000 to 900,000 distinct CDR3 sequences in the sample; about 28% occur only once, and around 13% lies in the top ten. Their antigens remain unidentified. This sample comprised cultured CD8+ T cells from PBMCs, obtained from culture after CMV antigen stimulation. These receptors all stem from a human donor in good health (CMV status not recorded). Some clones in this sample may be carry-over from other donors' samples.

The chain links TRBV20-1 to TRBJ1-2, with D possibly TRBD1 on 6 matching bases. Germline V lookup: CDR1 DFQATT, CDR2 SNEGSKA (reference sequence). CDR3 length equals 20 residues. Trimming stripped 6 bases from V and 4 bases from J, with 36 bases between. The CDR3 loop reads CSAGGDRDYVHYRGLYGYTF. The CDR3 DNA reads as TGCAGTGCGGGGGGAGACAGAGATTATGTACATTACCGGGGGCTCTATGGCTACACCTTC.

The chain combines TRBV5-6 with TRBJ1-1; no reliable D call. V lost 0 bases, J lost 4 bases, and 10 bases lay in between. The CDR3 runs to 14 residues. Germline lookup yields CDR1 SGHDT and CDR2 YYEEEE. CDR3 amino acids: CASSLADGLTEAFF. For the CDR3, the DNA is TGTGCCAGCAGCTTGGCTGACGGCCTCACTGAAGCTTTCTTT.

This chain joins TRBV12-3 or TRBV12-4 and TRBJ2-3, with 11 bases that match TRBD2. This CDR3 is built from 14 residues. The junction had 4 bases not matched to a gene; V was cut back by 6 bases and J by 5 bases. The CDR3 region is CASRVSGGGDTQYF. CDR3 nucleotides: TGTGCCAGCAGGGTTAGCGGGGGGGGAGATACGCAGTATTTT.

A remark on this clonotype: Sequence at one end of the junction differs from germline and may be a read error. CDR3 sequence reads: CASSLGDRGREDWNEQFF. CDR3 DNA: TGTGCTAGCAGCTTAGGAGACAGAGGGAGGGAGGATTGGAATGAGCAGTTCTTC. This sequence joins TRBV7-6 and TRBJ2-1, with 7 bases lining up with TRBD2. Germline CDR1 reads SGHVS; CDR2 reads FNYEAQ. This CDR3 spans 18 amino acids.

Only a few counts were recorded for this clonotype. This chain connects TRBV6-6 to TRBJ1-2; D call uncertain. This CDR3 is built from 12 residues. Germline CDR1 is MNHNY and CDR2 is SVGAGI (reference sequence). Trimming left V 7 bases short and J 4 bases short, with 10 bases between. In DNA, the CDR3 is TGTGCCAGCATTGGGGTTCCCTATGGCTACACCTTC. Its protein is CASIGVPYGYTF.

The chain employs TRBV7-2 and TRBJ2-7; TRBD2 matches 7 bases. Losses at the gene ends were 3 bases for V and 1 base for J; bases not matched to a gene: 3. Germline CDR1 is SGHTA and CDR2 is FQGNSA. There are 14 residues in the CDR3. The CDR3 nucleotides are TGTGCCAGCAGCTTCGGGACTAATTCCTACGAGCAGTACTTC. It translates to CASSFGTNSYEQYF.

The chain is built from TRBV6-6 and TRBJ2-7, with D hard to call. V was cut by 2 bases and J by 2 bases, with 7 bases left in between. The V gene's germline CDR1 is MNHNY and CDR2 SVGAGI (reference sequence). The CDR3 consists of 13 residues. The CDR3 loop is CASSYGMAYEQYV. The CDR3 nucleotides read TGTGCCAGCAGTTACGGGATGGCCTACGAGCAGTACGTC.

The sample holds a few counts of this clonotype. A read error may account for a junction end that differs from germline. The chain employs TRBV15 and TRBJ2-3; TRBD2 might be the D (6 bases). There are 15 residues in the CDR3. Germline lookup yields CDR1 LNHNV and CDR2 YYDKDF (reference sequence). In DNA form, the CDR3 reads TGTGCCACCCGCAGACTAGGTGCCAGCACAGATACGCAGTATTTT. It is translated as CATRRLGASTDTQYF.

V and J are TRBV20-1 and TRBJ2-1; 8 bases align to TRBD1. This CDR3 is built from 15 residues. The V segment lost 6 bases and the J segment 6 bases; nucleotides outside the gene matches: 13. CDR1 is DFQATT and CDR2 is SNEGSKA in the germline V gene (reference sequence). The CDR3 coding sequence is TGCAGTGCGACCGACAGGGGTAGTATTGGCAATGAGCAGTTCTTC. It translates to CSATDRGSIGNEQFF.

V gene TRBV27 combines with J gene TRBJ2-7; D gene ambiguous. Per the germline V gene, CDR1 is MNHEY and CDR2 is SMNVEV (reference sequence). The CDR3 is made up of 12 amino acids. Trimming removed 8 bases at V and 4 bases at J, with 12 bases between. For the CDR3, the DNA is TGTGCCAGCGCGAACTCAAAATACGAGCAGTACTTC. Protein product: CASANSKYEQYF.

With regard to this clonotype: A read error may be the cause here, since a much bigger clone is one base away. The V call is TRBV12-3 or TRBV12-4, the J call TRBJ2-7, with 9 bases lining up with TRBD1. The CDR3 contains 12 residues. V lost 5 bases to trimming and J lost 5 bases; unmatched junction nucleotides: 1. The CDR3, as DNA: TGTGCCAGCAGTACAGGGGGCAACGAGCAGTACTTC. Its protein product is CASSTGGNEQYF.

This clonotype turned up a few times. This chain uses TRBV12-3 or TRBV12-4 with TRBJ1-2, with 8 bases lining up with TRBD1. The trim removed 4 bases at V and 6 bases at J, leaving 7 bases unmatched. The CDR3 has 14 amino acids. CDR3 residues: CASSYRGKRDGYTF. Here the CDR3 DNA reads TGTGCCAGCAGTTACAGGGGGAAACGCGATGGCTACACCTTC.

V is TRBV4-1 and J is TRBJ1-5; 7 nucleotides line up with TRBD1. CDR1 and CDR2 from the germline V gene are MGHRA and YSYEKL. The CDR3 length is 14 residues. The junction had 6 bases not matched to a gene; V was cut back by 4 bases and J by 6 bases. The CDR3 DNA follows: TGCGCCAGCAGCCCTGGGACAGCTGGTCAGCCCCAGCATTTT. Translated, it gives CASSPGTAGQPQHF.

The chain joins TRBV12-5 to TRBJ1-2; no clear D gene. With 1 base removed from V and 1 base from J, the gap between germline ends came to 4 bases. The CDR3 contains 13 residues. Looked up from germline, CDR1 is LGHNT and CDR2 is FRNRAP. The CDR3 here is CASGLGHNYGYTF. The CDR3 DNA is TGTGCTAGTGGTTTGGGACATAACTATGGCTACACCTTC.

V is TRBV7-6 and J is TRBJ2-1; D gene unclear. CDR1 and CDR2 from the germline V gene are SGHVS and FNYEAQ. Trimming pared 5 bases from V and 0 bases from J, leaving 11 bases between. The CDR3 is 15 amino acids. CDR3 DNA: TGTGCCAGCAGCGCACGCGACACCTCCTACAATGAGCAGTTCTTC. Protein sequence: CASSARDTSYNEQFF.

The rearrangement joins TRBV6-5 to TRBJ1-1; TRBD1 might be the D (6 bases). This CDR3 region has 15 residues. V lost 5 bases, J lost 3 bases, and 16 bases lay in between. CDR1 and CDR2 (germline): MNHEY, SVGAGI. CDR3 loop: CASSPNVQGYTEAFF. The CDR3 DNA sequence: TGTGCCAGCAGTCCGAACGTCCAGGGGTACACTGAAGCTTTCTTT.

V usage is TRBV27 and J usage is TRBJ2-3; no clear D. This CDR3 contains 13 residues. Germline CDR1 reads MNHEY; CDR2 reads SMNVEV (reference sequence). Trimming took 5 bases from V and 4 from J, leaving 10 bases between them. CDR3 coding DNA: TGTGCCAGCAGTCTCCTTCGGCCAGATACGCAGTATTTT. It codes for CASSLLRPDTQYF.